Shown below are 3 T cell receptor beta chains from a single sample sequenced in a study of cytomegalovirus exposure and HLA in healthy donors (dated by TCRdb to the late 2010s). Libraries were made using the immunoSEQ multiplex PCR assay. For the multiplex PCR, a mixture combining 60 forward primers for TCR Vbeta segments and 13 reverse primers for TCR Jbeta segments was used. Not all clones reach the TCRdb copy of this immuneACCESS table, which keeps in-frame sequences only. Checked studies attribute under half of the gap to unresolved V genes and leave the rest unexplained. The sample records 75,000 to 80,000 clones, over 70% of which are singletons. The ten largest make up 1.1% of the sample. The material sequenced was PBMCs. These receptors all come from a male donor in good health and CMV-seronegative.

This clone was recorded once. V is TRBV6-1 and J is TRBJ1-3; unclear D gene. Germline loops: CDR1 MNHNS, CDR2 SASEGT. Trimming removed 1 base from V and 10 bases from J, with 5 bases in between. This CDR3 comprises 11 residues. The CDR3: CASSEVTTIYF. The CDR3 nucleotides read TGTGCCAGCAGTGAAGTCACTACCATATATTTT.

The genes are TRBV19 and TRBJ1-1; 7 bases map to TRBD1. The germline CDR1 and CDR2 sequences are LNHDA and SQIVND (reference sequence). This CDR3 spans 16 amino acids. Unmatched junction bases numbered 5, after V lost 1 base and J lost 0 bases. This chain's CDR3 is CASSIGGTAMNTEAFF. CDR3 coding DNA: TGTGCCAGTAGTATAGGGGGGACAGCAATGAACACTGAAGCTTTCTTT.

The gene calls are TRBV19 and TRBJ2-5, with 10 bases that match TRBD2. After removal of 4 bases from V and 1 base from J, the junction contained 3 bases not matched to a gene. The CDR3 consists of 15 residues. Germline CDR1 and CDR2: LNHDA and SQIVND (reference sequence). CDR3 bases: TGTGCCAGTAGTAGGGGACTAGCGCTCCAAGAGACCCAGTACTTC. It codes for CASSRGLALQETQYF.